Following are 10 T cell receptor beta chains from one sample sequenced in a study of Tregs in tolerant kidney transplant recipients. Clones were sequenced by immunoSEQ multiplex PCR, and TCRdb holds only the in-frame ones, with some missing. The data show under 100,000 clones, around nine tenths seen once. Sequencing used CD8+ T cells from blood. The receptors derive from a human donor in good health.

The V and J genes are TRBV7-8 and TRBJ2-1; D remains unclear. V was cut by 1 base and J by 13 bases, with 11 bases left in between. The CDR3 has 12 amino acids. CDR1 is SGHVS and CDR2 is FQNEAQ in the germline V gene. The DNA of the CDR3 is TGTGCCAGCAGCTTAGGGTGGGCAGAACAGTTCTTC. It specifies CASSLGWAEQFF.

CDR3 sequence reads: CASSLGLASFGSYNEQFF. In DNA form, the CDR3 reads TGTGCCAGCAGCTTAGGACTAGCAAGTTTCGGCTCCTACAATGAGCAGTTCTTC. V usage is TRBV13 and J usage is TRBJ2-1, with D tentatively TRBD2 (6 bases). The CDR3 has 18 amino acids. V lost 0 bases and J 0 bases, leaving 15 bases between the germline ends. Looked up from germline, CDR1 is PRHDT and CDR2 is FYEKMQ (reference sequence).

The rearrangement uses TRBV28 and TRBJ1-1; D perhaps matches TRBD1 (6 bases). The CDR3 has 12 amino acids. V was clipped by 5 bases and J by 3 bases, with 7 bases between them. Germline V gene lookup returns CDR1 MDHEN and CDR2 SYDVKM. Here the CDR3 DNA reads TGTGCCAGCAGTACAGGGTACACTGAAGCTTTCTTT. This gives the protein CASSTGYTEAFF.

In DNA, the CDR3 is TGTGCCAGCAGTGGGGGTGAGGGGGCCACAGATACGCAGTATTTT. Protein sequence: CASSGGEGATDTQYF. The chain recombines TRBV6-4 with TRBJ2-3; 7 positions match TRBD1. Germline CDR1 and CDR2: MRHNA and SNTAGT. The CDR3 has 15 residues. The V and J ends lost 4 bases and 2 bases, in that order; junction bases with no gene match: 6.

The V gene is TRBV7-6, the J gene TRBJ2-7, with a tentative D call TRBD2 (5 bases). V was pared by 6 bases and J by 2 bases, with 11 bases between. CDR3 size: 13 residues. Germline lookup yields CDR1 SGHVS and CDR2 FNYEAQ. CDR3 sequence: CASRGAGTYEQYF. The DNA for the CDR3 is TGTGCCAGCAGGGGAGCTGGAACCTACGAGCAGTACTTC.

The chain joins TRBV7-9 to TRBJ1-1; TRBD1 is a possible D gene (5 bases). The CDR3 is made up of 15 amino acids. V was shortened by 3 bases and J by 1 base, with 12 bases between the two germline ends. Germline loops: CDR1 SEHNR, CDR2 FQNEAQ (reference sequence). The CDR3 loop is CASSLTESTNTEAFF. For the CDR3, the DNA is TGTGCCAGCAGCTTGACAGAGTCCACGAACACTGAAGCTTTCTTT.

This clone was recorded once. The rearrangement links TRBV7-9 to TRBJ1-4; D is possibly TRBD1 (5 bases). V lost 2 bases, J lost 5 bases, and 15 bases lay in between. CDR1 and CDR2 (germline): SEHNR, FQNEAQ (reference sequence). The CDR3 covers 16 residues. CDR3 nucleotide sequence: TGTGCCAGCAGCTTACCGACGCAGGGACCAAATGAAAAACTGTTTTTT. It is translated as CASSLPTQGPNEKLFF.

The count of this clone is one. The rearrangement links TRBV11-2 to TRBJ2-5; D gene unclear. This CDR3 is 15 amino acids long. From germline, CDR1 is SGHAT and CDR2 FQNNGV. Between the trimmed V and J ends, which lost 5 bases and 4 bases, there was a span of 17 bases. The CDR3 DNA follows: TGTGCCAGCAGCCTCCTCCTATCGAATCGAGAGACCCAGTACTTC. It encodes CASSLLLSNRETQYF.

This clone was recorded only once. The gene calls are TRBV4-2 and TRBJ1-1, with D uncertain. Germline lookup yields CDR1 LGHNA and CDR2 YNFKEQ. The V gene lost 0 bases and the J gene lost 1 base, with 6 bases spanning the gap. The length of the CDR3 is 14 residues. CDR3 protein: CASSQERENTEAFF. CDR3 coding DNA: TGTGCCAGCAGCCAAGAAAGGGAGAACACTGAAGCTTTCTTT.

The chain carries TRBV6-5 and TRBJ2-1; 12 bases are a match to TRBD1. Germline CDR1 MNHEY, CDR2 SVGAGI. This CDR3 has 14 residues. J lost 15 bases, V lost 4 bases, and 10 bases had no gene match. The CDR3 reads CASSSAGTGGGGFF. DNA for the CDR3: TGTGCCAGCAGTTCCGCCGGGACAGGGGGCGGTGGGTTCTTC.